This TCR beta chain was recorded in a study of multiple sclerosis patients with progressive multifocal leukoencephalopathy. Turning to the study itself: Controls were natalizumab-treated multiple sclerosis patients who did not develop PML, sampled longitudinally. Overall study findings and caveats: Lower normalized Shannon entropy suggested reduced TRB diversity in most PML patients.

Sequencing was performed with immunoSEQ multiplex PCR; in TCRdb, only in-frame clones are kept and a portion is missing. The table records fewer than 40,000 clones, roughly 92% of them present only once. The time point is: before natalizumab initiation. All patients had prior interferon beta, and all PML patients were female. Before the first natalizumab infusion, T0 blood samples were taken. With regard to this clone: Antigen unknown.

The CDR3 is made up of 17 amino acids. Germline V lookup: CDR1 MGHRA, CDR2 YSYEKL. The V and J ends lost 1 base and 7 bases, in that order; junction bases with no gene match: 10. The source of this sequence is a young man with multiple sclerosis. The sequencing input was PBMCs. The V and J genes are TRBV4-1 and TRBJ2-1, with 10 bases lining up with TRBD2. Here the CDR3 reads CASSQVVLAGSSNEQFF. The CDR3 DNA sequence: TGCGCCAGCAGCCAAGTCGTACTAGCGGGATCGTCTAATGAGCAGTTCTTC.